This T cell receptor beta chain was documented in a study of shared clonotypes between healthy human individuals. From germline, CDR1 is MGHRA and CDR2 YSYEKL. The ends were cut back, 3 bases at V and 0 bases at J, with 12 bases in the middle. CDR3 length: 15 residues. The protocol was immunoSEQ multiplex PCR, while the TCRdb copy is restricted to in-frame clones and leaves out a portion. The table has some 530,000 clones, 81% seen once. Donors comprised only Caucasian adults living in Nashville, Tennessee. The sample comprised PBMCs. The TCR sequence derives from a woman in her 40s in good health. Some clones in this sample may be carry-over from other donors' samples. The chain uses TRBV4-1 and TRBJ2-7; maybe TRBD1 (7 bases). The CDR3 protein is CASSHTGEASYEQYF. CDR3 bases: TGCGCCAGCAGCCATACAGGGGAGGCCTCCTACGAGCAGTACTTC.